These 8 T cell receptor beta chains share one sample of origin, sequenced in a study of CD8+ T cells in alopecia areata. Treatment here: oral pan-JAK inhibitor, 5-10 mg twice daily. In each case, RNA was isolated and then reverse transcribed into cDNA as the sequencing template. Generated by immunoSEQ multiplex PCR, the TCRdb table keeps only in-frame clones and is missing some. The table shows some 100,000 clones, with approximately 52% occurring only once. Source: CD8+ T cells sorted from blood, taken at week 4, from a patient treated with tofacitinib. These receptors all come from a human donor with alopecia areata.

This clone was observed a handful of times. The V call is TRBV29-1, the J call TRBJ2-1, with D uncertain. Trimming removed 3 bases at V and 0 bases at J, with 9 bases between. CDR3 length equals 14 residues. Germline CDR1 reads SQVTM; CDR2 reads ANQGSEA. The CDR3 here is CSVDPGSSYNEQFF. The CDR3 nucleotides read TGCAGCGTTGACCCGGGTAGCTCCTACAATGAGCAGTTCTTC.

There are a few counts of this clone. CDR3 nucleotides: TGCACCAGCACAGTAGCAGCCTCCTACGAGCAGTACTTC. Its translation is CTSTVAASYEQYF. J is TRBJ2-7 and V is TRBV1; TRBD2, the table's D call, lacks a check against the DNA. TRBV1 represents a pseudogene. The CDR3 consists of 13 residues.

This sequence joins TRBV2 and TRBJ2-5; either TRBD1 or TRBD2 may fit D (5 bases each). The length of the CDR3 is 17 residues. CDR1 and CDR2 from the germline V gene are SNHLY and FYNNEI. The V end lost 2 bases, the J end lost 7 bases, and 23 bases lay between the germline ends. CDR3 DNA sequence: TGTGCCAGCAGTGAAACCGCCGGGACCACCTCTCGGAGGACCCAGTACTTC. It specifies CASSETAGTTSRRTQYF.

The rearrangement joins TRBV11-2 to TRBJ1-2; D not certain. V was shortened by 4 bases and J by 4 bases, with 10 bases between the two germline ends. Germline-derived CDR1 and CDR2 are SGHAT and FQNNGV. This CDR3 region has 13 residues. CDR3 loop: CASSSDGSYGYTF. CDR3 bases: TGTGCCAGCAGCTCCGACGGGTCCTATGGCTACACCTTC.

The genes are TRBV27 and TRBJ1-2, with TRBD1 as a possible D gene (5 bases). In germline, CDR1 is MNHEY, CDR2 SMNVEV (reference sequence). CDR3 size: 13 residues. With 8 bases removed from V and 7 bases from J, the gap between germline ends came to 17 bases. CDR3 DNA: TGTGCCAGCTCCATGGGACCCTCGGGTGGCTACACCTTC. Its translation: CASSMGPSGGYTF.

This chain joins TRBV6-1 and TRBJ2-3, with D unclear. This CDR3 contains 13 residues. V was cut by 3 bases and J by 6 bases, with 10 bases left in between. Germline assignment: CDR1 MNHNS and CDR2 SASEGT. The CDR3 coding sequence is TGTGCCAGCAGTGATCCTCTCAATGATACGCAGTATTTT. Translated, it gives CASSDPLNDTQYF.

The chain carries TRBV25-1 and TRBJ2-5, with a weak D call TRBD1 (5 bases). With 4 bases removed from V and 4 bases from J, the gap between germline ends came to 13 bases. Germline V gives CDR1 MGHDK, CDR2 SYGVNS. This CDR3 is 14 amino acids long. CDR3 region: CASSVGPVGETQYF. DNA of the CDR3: TGTGCCAGCAGTGTGGGGCCAGTCGGAGAGACCCAGTACTTC.

The rearrangement links TRBV13 to TRBJ2-7; 7 bases agree with TRBD2. The CDR3 length is 13 residues. Unmatched junction bases numbered 8, after V lost 5 bases and J lost 7 bases. CDR1 is PRHDT, CDR2 FYEKMQ, per germline (reference sequence). CDR3 nucleotides: TGTGCCAGCAGCCCGCGACTAGCTCATGAGCAGTACTTC. As protein: CASSPRLAHEQYF.